Below, 25 T cell receptor beta chains from the same sample are listed, as sequenced in a study of blood T cell repertoires in COVID-19. Profiled with immunoSEQ multiplex PCR; TCRdb holds only in-frame clones, not every one. The sample lists about 74,000 clones; 87% were seen once. The source material was peripheral blood. All receptors derive from a woman older than 75 with active or convalescent COVID-19.

The chain has TRBV5-8 and TRBJ1-1, with D maybe TRBD1 (5 bases). Germline lookup yields CDR1 SGHTS and CDR2 YDEGEE. The CDR3 is 13 amino acids. V lost 2 bases and J 7 bases, leaving 12 bases between the germline ends. Here the CDR3 reads CASSLLRGGEAFF. The CDR3, as DNA: TGTGCCAGCAGCTTATTAAGGGGCGGTGAAGCTTTCTTT.

This clone was counted a single time. A junction end diverges from the germline sequence, so it may reflect a read error. The rearrangement links TRBV7-9 to TRBJ2-7; D might be TRBD2 (5 bases). Germline V gene sequence: CDR1 SEHNR, CDR2 FQNEAQ (reference sequence). This CDR3 is built from 13 residues. For the CDR3, the DNA is TGTGCCAGCAGCTCCGCGGGCACTTACGAGCAGTACTTT. Translated: CASSSAGTYEQYF. The full variable domain, with the rest looked up from reference TRBV7-9 and TRBJ2-7, is DTGVSQNPRHKITKRGQNVTFRCDPISEHNRLYWYRQTLGQGPEFLTYFQNEAQLEKSRLLSDRFSAERPKGSFSTLEIQRTEQGDSAMYLCASSSAGTYEQYFGPGTRLTVT.

V and J are TRBV5-1 and TRBJ1-1, with a possible D match to TRBD1 (6 bases). Trimming left V 3 bases short and J 4 bases short, with 19 bases between. Germline CDR1 and CDR2: SGHRS and YFSETQ. The CDR3 contains 16 residues. CDR3 protein: CASSSGGGPGSTEAFF. The CDR3, as DNA: TGCGCCAGCAGCTCCGGGGGGGGCCCCGGGTCCACTGAAGCTTTCTTT.

V and J are TRBV4-3 and TRBJ1-2, with TRBD1 as a possible D gene (5 bases). V dropped 1 base and J dropped 8 bases, with 11 bases sitting between them. Germline-derived CDR1 and CDR2 are LGHNA and YSLEER. The CDR3 has 13 amino acids. The CDR3 DNA follows: TGCGCCAGCAGCCAAGTCGCAGGGAAGGGCTACACCTTC. Protein sequence: CASSQVAGKGYTF.

The chain employs TRBV3-1 (or the pseudogene TRBV3-2) and TRBJ2-7, with TRBD1 matching 10 bases. Germline CDR1 is LGHDT and CDR2 is YNNKEL (reference sequence). The V and J ends lost 1 base and 5 bases, in that order; junction bases with no gene match: 2. This CDR3 spans 14 amino acids. The CDR3 protein is CASSQGDRGHEQYF. Written as DNA, the CDR3 is TGTGCCAGCAGCCAAGGGGACAGGGGACACGAGCAGTACTTC.

The chain has TRBV30 and TRBJ2-2; 9 nucleotides line up with TRBD2. Germline CDR1 GTSNPN, CDR2 SVGIG (reference sequence). Trimming at V came to 2 bases and at J to 4 bases, leaving 8 bases not matched to a gene. The CDR3 is 16 amino acids. As DNA, the CDR3 is TGTGCCTGGAGTAGGAAGCGGGGGGCCCCCACCGGGGAGCTGTTTTTT. Protein: CAWSRKRGAPTGELFF.

The chain joins TRBV5-1 to TRBJ2-5, with 11 bases lining up with TRBD1. The CDR3 is 16 amino acids. Germline V lookup: CDR1 SGHRS, CDR2 YFSETQ. Germline trimming cut 4 bases from V and 0 bases from J; bases unmatched to any gene: 5. CDR3 region: CASSPGQGAYQETQYF. The CDR3, as DNA: TGCGCCAGCAGCCCCGGACAGGGGGCTTACCAAGAGACCCAGTACTTC. The whole variable domain, filled in from reference TRBV5-1 and TRBJ2-5, reads KAGVTQTPRYLIKTRGQQVTLSCSPISGHRSVSWYQQTPGQGLQFLFEYFSETQRNKGNFPGRFSGRQFSNSRSEMNVSTLELGDSALYLCASSPGQGAYQETQYFGPGTRLLVL.

V and J are TRBV4-1 and TRBJ1-3; no firm D call. The germline CDR1 and CDR2 sequences are MGHRA and YSYEKL. V gave up 0 bases and J gave up 2 bases, with 11 bases separating them. There are 16 residues in the CDR3. The CDR3 bases are TGCGCCAGCAGCCAAGAGGCGGGTGAACCTGGAAACACCATATATTTT. Translating it yields CASSQEAGEPGNTIYF.

This sequence joins TRBV7-2 and TRBJ2-7; the match to TRBD1 covers 8 bases. The CDR3 sequence is 16 residues long. With 5 bases clipped from V and 2 bases from J, the junction kept 11 bases outside the gene matches. Germline values: CDR1 SGHTA, CDR2 FQGNSA. For the CDR3, the DNA is TGTGCCAGCAGCCGGCCCGGACAGGGATGGGCCTACGAGCAGTACTTC. Its translation is CASSRPGQGWAYEQYF.

J is TRBJ2-7 and V is TRBV5-1, with D perhaps TRBD1 (6 bases). Looked up from germline, CDR1 is SGHRS and CDR2 is YFSETQ. The V and J ends lost 0 bases and 0 bases respectively, with 13 bases between them. The CDR3 contains 16 residues. CDR3 nucleotides: TGCGCCAGCAGCTTGGGGCTGGGACACCTCTCCTACGAGCAGTACTTC. It codes for CASSLGLGHLSYEQYF.

In DNA, the CDR3 is TGTGCCAGTAGTCCGTCGGGGACTAACTATGGCTACACCTTC. Protein sequence: CASSPSGTNYGYTF. V usage is TRBV19 and J usage is TRBJ1-2, with D hard to call. CDR3 size: 14 residues. Trimming took 5 bases from V and 0 from J, leaving 10 bases between them. The germline V gene has CDR1 LNHDA and CDR2 SQIVND (reference sequence). The full variable domain, with the rest looked up from reference TRBV19 and TRBJ1-2, is DGGITQSPKYLFRKEGQNVTLSCEQNLNHDAMYWYRQDPGQGLRLIYYSQIVNDFQKGDIAEGYSVSREKKESFPLTVTSAQKNPTAFYLCASSPSGTNYGYTFGSGTRLTVV.

The chain employs TRBV11-2 and TRBJ1-1; 7 positions agree with TRBD1. The CDR3 has 13 residues. CDR1 is SGHAT, CDR2 FQNNGV, per germline. Germline trimming cut 3 bases from V and 3 bases from J; bases unmatched to any gene: 1. CDR3 DNA sequence: TGTGCCAGCAGCTTTACAGGGGACACTGAAGCTTTCTTT. Protein: CASSFTGDTEAFF.

The chain recombines TRBV28 with TRBJ1-6; unclear D gene. Germline V lookup: CDR1 MDHEN, CDR2 SYDVKM. Trimming removed 2 bases from V and 0 bases from J, with 8 bases in between. The CDR3 is 16 amino acids. The CDR3 reads CASSLVSSSYNSPLHF. CDR3 nucleotides: TGTGCCAGCAGTTTAGTATCCAGCTCCTATAATTCACCCCTCCACTTT.

The V call is TRBV5-1, the J call TRBJ1-2, with TRBD1 matching 7 bases. CDR1 and CDR2 (germline): SGHRS, YFSETQ. Losses at the gene ends were 3 bases for V and 11 bases for J; bases not matched to a gene: 13. This CDR3 has 14 amino acids. CDR3 in amino acids: CASSSTGQALLYTF. The CDR3 coding sequence is TGCGCCAGCAGCTCGACTGGACAGGCTCTTCTATACACCTTC.

This clone was counted once. V gene TRBV9 combines with J gene TRBJ1-2; TRBD1 might be the D (5 bases). CDR3 size: 16 residues. In germline, CDR1 is SGDLS, CDR2 YYNGEE. Trimming stripped 4 bases from V and 4 bases from J, with 20 bases between. The CDR3 coding sequence is TGTGCCAGCAGCAATGCCTCACCGGGACTTGCCTATGGCTACACCTTC. Protein: CASSNASPGLAYGYTF.

The rearrangement uses TRBV5-1 and TRBJ1-6; 7 nucleotides align to TRBD1. The J segment lost 9 bases and the V segment lost 0 bases, leaving 6 bases of the junction unmatched. Germline CDR1 and CDR2: SGHRS and YFSETQ. The CDR3 contains 15 residues. The DNA of the CDR3 is TGCGCCAGCAGCTTGGAGGGCAGGGGGATTTCACCCCTCCACTTT. This translates into CASSLEGRGISPLHF.

V is TRBV3-1 (or the pseudogene TRBV3-2) and J is TRBJ1-2; 10 bases align to TRBD1. In germline, CDR1 is LGHDT, CDR2 YNNKEL (reference sequence). J was trimmed by 6 bases and V by 5 bases; bases with no gene match: 12. The CDR3 loop spans 16 amino acids. CDR3 region: CASSYRDRGFFNGYTF. The CDR3 nucleotides read TGTGCCAGCAGCTACCGGGACAGGGGATTTTTTAATGGCTACACCTTC.

The V call is TRBV4-1, the J call TRBJ2-2; 8 nucleotides line up with TRBD1. The junction had 9 bases not matched to a gene; V was cut back by 3 bases and J by 6 bases. From germline, CDR1 is MGHRA and CDR2 YSYEKL. This CDR3 comprises 16 residues. The CDR3 spells CASSHPDRVGPGELFF. In DNA form, the CDR3 reads TGCGCCAGCAGCCACCCGGACAGGGTTGGTCCCGGGGAGCTGTTTTTT.

This clone appeared a single time. CDR3 sequence reads: CASSIPGTGHNQPQHF. The CDR3 DNA sequence: TGTGCCAGTAGTATCCCCGGGACAGGCCACAATCAGCCCCAGCATTTT. The genes are TRBV19 and TRBJ1-5; 8 positions agree with TRBD1. Germline trimming cut 3 bases from V and 3 bases from J; bases unmatched to any gene: 7. Germline V gene sequence: CDR1 LNHDA, CDR2 SQIVND (reference sequence). The CDR3 is 16 amino acids.

The rearrangement links TRBV7-2 to TRBJ1-5, with 9 positions matching TRBD1. This CDR3 has 14 amino acids. Germline V gene sequence: CDR1 SGHTA, CDR2 FQGNSA. With V trimmed by 4 bases and J by 8 bases, 6 bases remained unmatched. This CDR3 reads CASSSYRGQEPQHF. The CDR3 nucleotides read TGTGCCAGCAGCTCATACAGGGGGCAGGAGCCCCAGCATTTT.

This clone was detected a few times. The chain recombines TRBV13 with TRBJ2-3; no clear D gene. Trimming took 5 bases from V and 4 from J, leaving 10 bases between them. The CDR3 totals 13 residues. CDR1 and CDR2 from the germline V gene are PRHDT and FYEKMQ (reference sequence). CDR3: CASSDILADTQYF. CDR3 sequence (DNA): TGTGCCAGCAGCGATATTTTAGCAGATACGCAGTATTTT.

The rearrangement joins TRBV21-1 to TRBJ2-5; the table's D call TRBD2 went unverified against the DNA. TRBV21-1 is assigned pseudogene status. This CDR3 spans 19 amino acids. The CDR3 sequence: CASSKWGEPSLGWGETQYF. The CDR3 bases are TGTGCCAGCAGCAAATGGGGGGAGCCTAGCCTCGGGTGGGGTGAGACCCAGTACTTC.

This chain uses TRBV11-2 with TRBJ2-2; D is unresolved. CDR1 and CDR2 (germline): SGHAT, FQNNGV. Between the trimmed V and J ends, which lost 3 bases and 2 bases, there was a span of 7 bases. The CDR3 has 14 residues. In nucleotides, the CDR3 is TGTGCCAGCAGCTTGTTCACAAACACCGGGGAGCTGTTTTTT. Encoded protein: CASSLFTNTGELFF.

The chain combines TRBV29-1 with TRBJ1-2, with TRBD1 matching over 9 bases. The germline V gene encodes CDR1 SQVTM and CDR2 ANQGSEA. CDR3 length equals 13 residues. The J segment lost 4 bases and the V segment lost 7 bases, leaving 7 bases of the junction unmatched. CDR3 protein: CSATGGEAYGYTF. CDR3 nucleotide sequence: TGCAGCGCCACAGGGGGCGAGGCCTATGGCTACACCTTC.

This chain uses TRBV7-3 with TRBJ2-3; 11 bases are shared with TRBD2. Trimming at V came to 4 bases and at J to 6 bases, leaving 12 bases not matched to a gene. The CDR3 consists of 17 residues. Per germline, CDR1 SGHTA and CDR2 FQGTGA. This CDR3 reads CASSSRVSGGAGDTQYF. The CDR3 DNA follows: TGTGCCAGCAGCTCGCGGGTTAGCGGGGGGGCAGGGGATACGCAGTATTTT.